This entry describes one TCR beta chain. These data originate in a study of CD8+ T cells in alopecia areata. CDR1 and CDR2 (germline): SQVTM, ANQGSEA. The CDR3 contains 13 residues. Trimming removed 7 bases from V and 1 base from J; junction bases left unmatched: 1. Treatment indicated: oral pan-JAK inhibitor, 5-10 mg twice daily. Sequencing templates came from extracted RNA that was reverse transcribed into cDNA. The assay was immunoSEQ multiplex PCR, and TCRdb's table has in-frame clones only and misses some. The table includes about 290,000 clones, 58% detected once. The chain employs TRBV29-1 and TRBJ1-1; 12 nucleotides agree with TRBD1. The receptor was derived from a human donor with alopecia areata. Source: CD4+ T cells sorted from blood, taken at week 24, from a patient treated with tofacitinib. The CDR3 DNA reads TGCAGCGGGGACAGGGGGCGGAACACTGAAGCTTTCTTT. Residues: CSGDRGRNTEAFF.